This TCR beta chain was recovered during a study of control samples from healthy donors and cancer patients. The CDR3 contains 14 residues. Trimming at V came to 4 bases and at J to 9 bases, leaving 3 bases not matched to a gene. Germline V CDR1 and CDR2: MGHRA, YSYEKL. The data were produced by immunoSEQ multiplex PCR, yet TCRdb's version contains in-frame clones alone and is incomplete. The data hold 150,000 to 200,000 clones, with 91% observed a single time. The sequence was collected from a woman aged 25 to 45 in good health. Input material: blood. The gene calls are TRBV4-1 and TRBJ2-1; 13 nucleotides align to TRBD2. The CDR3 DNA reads TGCGCCAGCAGCCCACTAGCGGGGGGGAGTGAGCAGTTCTTC. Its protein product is CASSPLAGGSEQFF.